The clone carrying this T cell receptor beta chain was seen a handful of times. Researchers took RNA transcripts and amplified the TCR beta CDR3 regions from them. A first-round RT-PCR of the TCR CDR3 used the HTBI primer set. TCRdb reanalysed the multiplex PCR reads using MiXCR and keeps one entry per CDR3 protein. The sample lists around 490,000 distinct CDR3 sequences; approximately 20% were seen once. These data originate in a study of T cells in Graves' hyperthyroidism and ophthalmopathy. Specimen: blood. This TCR was recovered from a man in his forties or fifties with Graves' ophthalmopathy.

CDR3 in DNA: TGTGCCAGCAGCCAAACGGGGGGCTCCTATAATTCACCCCTCCACTTT. Its protein product is CASSQTGGSYNSPLHF. The genes are TRBV7-2 and TRBJ1-6; the D gene is possibly TRBD1 (5 bases). Trimming removed 5 bases at V and 0 bases at J, with 11 bases between. This CDR3 spans 16 amino acids. Germline V gives CDR1 SGHTA, CDR2 FQGNSA.